The 29 T cell receptor beta chains below all came from one sample that was sequenced in a study of cytomegalovirus exposure and HLA in healthy donors (dated by TCRdb to 2016 to 2017). Libraries were made using the immunoSEQ multiplex PCR assay. A mixture of 60 forward primers for TCR Vbeta segments and 13 reverse primers for TCR Jbeta segments was used in the multiplex PCR. TCRdb obtained this table from immuneACCESS and retained in-frame rearrangements with V and J assigned. These tables miss some clones; where compared with another copy, unresolved V genes account for less than half of the shortfall, and the remainder is unexplained. This sample gives about 180,000 clones in total; roughly 82% of them show up just once. More than 1.5% of the sample belongs to the ten largest clones. Sequencing was performed on PBMCs. The receptor source for this set is a man in his forties in good health and CMV-seronegative.

This sequence joins TRBV7-9 and TRBJ2-3, with 11 bases that match TRBD1. The J segment lost 4 bases and the V segment lost 3 bases, leaving 6 bases of the junction unmatched. CDR1 SEHNR and CDR2 FQNEAQ come from the germline V gene (reference sequence). The CDR3 runs to 16 residues. In DNA, the CDR3 is TGTGCCAGCAGCTTCCGGGACAGGGGGTTCCCAGATACGCAGTATTTT. Translated, it gives CASSFRDRGFPDTQYF.

In DNA, the CDR3 is TGTGCCAGCAGTACGGTGAACACTGAAGCTTTCTTT. This sequence encodes CASSTVNTEAFF. The chain employs TRBV28 and TRBJ1-1; no clear D. Germline loops: CDR1 MDHEN, CDR2 SYDVKM. The CDR3 is 12 amino acids. V lost 5 bases and J lost 0, with 4 bases in between.

The chain is built from TRBV18 and TRBJ2-6; the D is unclear. This CDR3 has 15 amino acids. Trimming shortened V by 5 bases and J by 0 bases, and 8 bases separated the two germline ends. The germline gives CDR1 KGHSH, CDR2 LQKENI. CDR3 loop: CASSKTDSGANVLTF. CDR3 coding DNA: TGTGCCAGCTCAAAAACAGACTCTGGGGCCAACGTCCTGACTTTC.

The chain has TRBV10-3 and TRBJ1-3; TRBD1 aligns across 7 bases. Per germline, CDR1 ENHRY and CDR2 SYGVKD. The CDR3 is made up of 17 amino acids. V shed 0 bases, J shed 3 bases, and the junction held 8 bases outside the gene matches. The CDR3 bases are TGTGCCATCAGTGAGTCGTCAGGGGGTGTTGGTGGAAACACCATATATTTT. As protein: CAISESSGGVGGNTIYF.

The V gene is TRBV7-6, the J gene TRBJ2-3; 12 positions match TRBD2. V was pared by 5 bases and J by 6 bases, with 9 bases of the junction left unmatched. The CDR3 loop spans 16 amino acids. CDR1 SGHVS and CDR2 FNYEAQ come from the germline V gene. This CDR3 reads CASSPWTSGKSDTQYF. Written as DNA, the CDR3 is TGTGCCAGCAGCCCCTGGACTAGCGGGAAGAGCGATACGCAGTATTTT. The full variable domain, rest sourced from reference TRBV7-6 and TRBJ2-3, is GAGVSQSPRYKVTKRGQDVALRCDPISGHVSLYWYRQALGQGPEFLTYFNYEAQQDKSGLPNDRFSAERPEGSISTLTIQRTEQRDSAMYRCASSPWTSGKSDTQYFGPGTRLTVL.

As regards this clone: At one boundary the junction diverges from the germline segment, which might be a read error. The chain couples TRBV7-7 to TRBJ2-3; D possibly corresponds to TRBD2 (6 bases). The CDR3 sequence is 15 residues long. CDR1 SSHAT and CDR2 FNYEAQ come from the germline V gene (reference sequence). DNA for the CDR3: TGTGCTAGCAGCTTAGGCCTCTCTAGCGTAGATACGCAGTATTTT. Amino acid sequence: CASSLGLSSVDTQYF.

The V call is TRBV28, the J call TRBJ1-2; D not certain. The CDR3 is 15 residues long. Trimming shortened V by 3 bases and J by 1 base, and 12 bases separated the two germline ends. The germline CDR1 and CDR2 sequences are MDHEN and SYDVKM. CDR3 protein: CASSLSAGLNYGYTF. The DNA for the CDR3 is TGTGCCAGCAGTTTGTCGGCAGGCCTTAACTATGGCTACACCTTC.

The rearrangement joins TRBV11-2 to TRBJ2-1; the match to TRBD2 covers 12 bases. Germline V gene data show CDR1 as SGHAT and CDR2 as FQNNGV. The V gene end was trimmed by 6 bases and the J gene end by 9 bases; junction bases not matched to a gene: 6. The CDR3 runs to 14 residues. CDR3 protein: CASRPLAGGIEQFF. In DNA form, the CDR3 reads TGTGCCAGCAGACCACTAGCGGGGGGTATTGAGCAGTTCTTC.

This rearrangement joins TRBV15 to TRBJ2-1, with 7 bases identical to TRBD1. In germline, CDR1 is LNHNV, CDR2 YYDKDF (reference sequence). The CDR3 loop spans 17 amino acids. Trimming cost V 0 bases and J 2 bases; bases outside gene matches: 7. The DNA of the CDR3 is TGTGCCACCAGCAGAGATCGGGCAGGGGGTACCTACAATGAGCAGTTCTTC. It yields the protein CATSRDRAGGTYNEQFF.

The chain links TRBV7-2 to TRBJ2-5; D gene unclear. There are 12 residues in the CDR3. Per germline, CDR1 SGHTA and CDR2 FQGNSA. The V gene lost 2 bases and the J gene lost 4 bases, with 5 bases spanning the gap. The CDR3 is CASSLIGETQYF. The DNA for the CDR3 is TGTGCCAGCAGCTTAATCGGAGAGACCCAGTACTTC. Full variable domain (missing parts from reference TRBV7-2 and TRBJ2-5): GAGVSQSPSNKVTEKGKDVELRCDPISGHTALYWYRQSLGQGLEFLIYFQGNSAPDKSGLPSDRFSAERTGGSVSTLTIQRTQQEDSAVYLCASSLIGETQYFGPGTRLLVL.

V gene TRBV6-1 combines with J gene TRBJ2-7; 8 nucleotides line up with TRBD1. There are 15 residues in the CDR3. Germline V gene data show CDR1 as MNHNS and CDR2 as SASEGT. Trimming removed 2 bases from V and 3 bases from J; junction bases left unmatched: 6. CDR3 loop: CASSEQGASHYEQYF. The CDR3 DNA sequence: TGTGCCAGCAGTGAACAGGGGGCCTCCCACTACGAGCAGTACTTC.

The rearrangement uses TRBV4-1 and TRBJ1-1; D possibly corresponds to TRBD1 (6 bases). V was pared by 5 bases and J by 6 bases, with 22 bases between. This CDR3 has 16 residues. Germline CDR1 reads MGHRA; CDR2 reads YSYEKL. In nucleotides, the CDR3 is TGCGCCAGCAGCAGTGGAACAGGGAGGGGAGTAGCTGAAGCTTTCTTT. Residues: CASSSGTGRGVAEAFF.

The chain is built from TRBV4-3 and TRBJ1-2, with D tentatively TRBD1 (6 bases). This CDR3 is 17 amino acids long. V lost 0 bases to trimming and J lost 4 bases, with 18 bases between them. CDR1 and CDR2 (germline): LGHNA, YSLEER. The CDR3 bases are TGCGCCAGCAGCCAAGAACAAAACCCAGGACAGACCTATGGCTACACCTTC. It specifies CASSQEQNPGQTYGYTF.

The V and J genes are TRBV28 and TRBJ2-2, with TRBD2 as a possible D gene (5 bases). Germline CDR1 MDHEN, CDR2 SYDVKM. V was shortened by 6 bases and J by 7 bases, with 12 bases between the two germline ends. The length of the CDR3 is 13 residues. CDR3 sequence reads: CASSGIRGGELFF. In DNA form, the CDR3 reads TGTGCCAGCAGCGGTATTCGGGGCGGGGAGCTGTTTTTT.

This clone was picked up a small number of times. The gene calls are TRBV28 and TRBJ2-6; tentatively, D is TRBD1 (5 bases). The germline CDR1 and CDR2 sequences are MDHEN and SYDVKM. The CDR3 sequence is 15 residues long. V was cut by 4 bases and J by 4 bases, with 11 bases left in between. The DNA of the CDR3 is TGTGCCAGCAGTTCCCCCAAGGGGGGGGCCAACGTCCTGACTTTC. It encodes CASSSPKGGANVLTF.

The V and J genes are TRBV7-2 and TRBJ2-5; D might be TRBD1 (5 bases). V dropped 4 bases and J dropped 10 bases, with 22 bases sitting between them. Germline V gene sequence: CDR1 SGHTA, CDR2 FQGNSA. This CDR3 comprises 15 residues. CDR3 nucleotides: TGTGCCAGCAGCTCCCCAGGTGGGGCCAGCGAGGTCCAGTACTTC. Residues: CASSSPGGASEVQYF. Variable domain in full (rest from reference TRBV7-2 and TRBJ2-5): GAGVSQSPSNKVTEKGKDVELRCDPISGHTALYWYRQSLGQGLEFLIYFQGNSAPDKSGLPSDRFSAERTGGSVSTLTIQRTQQEDSAVYLCASSSPGGASEVQYFGPGTRLLVL.

The rearrangement links TRBV10-3 to TRBJ2-7, with 7 bases that match TRBD2. Losses at the gene ends were 6 bases for V and 1 base for J; bases not matched to a gene: 9. The CDR3 consists of 15 residues. Germline CDR1 reads ENHRY; CDR2 reads SYGVKD. Here the CDR3 DNA reads TGTGCCATCAGCCTAGCGGTCGCGTCTTCCTACGAGCAGTACTTC. It codes for CAISLAVASSYEQYF.

The chain employs TRBV5-1 and TRBJ1-4; TRBD1 might be the D (6 bases). The germline CDR1 and CDR2 sequences are SGHRS and YFSETQ. The CDR3 contains 15 residues. V was cut by 6 bases and J by 3 bases, with 15 bases left in between. In DNA form, the CDR3 reads TGCGCCAGCACTCTCAGGGGACCCGCTAATGAAAAACTGTTTTTT. Translated, it gives CASTLRGPANEKLFF.

CDR3 bases: TGTGCCAGCCAGGCGGGAAATCCGAAGAATAATGAAAAACTGTTTTTT. It encodes CASQAGNPKNNEKLFF. The rearrangement links TRBV4-2 to TRBJ1-4; D gene uncertain. The CDR3 is 16 amino acids. Trimming cost V 8 bases and J 4 bases, with 20 bases left between them. Per germline, CDR1 LGHNA and CDR2 YNFKEQ.

The chain couples TRBV6-5 to TRBJ2-7; weak D call: TRBD1 (5 bases). The length of the CDR3 is 12 residues. CDR1 and CDR2 (germline): MNHEY, SVGAGI. Trimming removed 2 bases from V and 7 bases from J, with 9 bases in between. CDR3 residues: CASSYPRGEQYF. CDR3 nucleotides: TGTGCCAGCAGTTACCCTAGGGGTGAGCAGTACTTC.

This chain connects TRBV4-2 to TRBJ1-3; weak D call: TRBD1 (5 bases). V was clipped by 0 bases and J by 0 bases, with 9 bases between them. The CDR3 has 16 residues. Germline loops: CDR1 LGHNA, CDR2 YNFKEQ. CDR3 in DNA: TGTGCCAGCAGCCAAGATGGGGCCAGCTCTGGAAACACCATATATTTT. Residues: CASSQDGASSGNTIYF.

The chain employs TRBV13 and TRBJ2-1, with 10 bases matching TRBD2. The CDR3 contains 17 residues. J gave up 8 bases and V 5 bases, and 15 bases lay outside the gene matches. The V gene's germline CDR1 is PRHDT and CDR2 FYEKMQ (reference sequence). CDR3: CASSPVIGLAGDYEQFF. The CDR3 DNA reads as TGTGCCAGCAGCCCCGTAATCGGGCTAGCGGGAGATTATGAGCAGTTCTTC.

This chain links TRBV6-5 with TRBJ2-7; 7 bases agree with TRBD1. The CDR3 has 14 amino acids. CDR1 is MNHEY and CDR2 is SVGAGI in the germline V gene. V lost 7 bases, J lost 0 bases, and 6 bases stayed unmatched. The CDR3 loop is CASKRGQSSYEQYF. As DNA, the CDR3 is TGTGCCAGCAAAAGGGGGCAAAGCTCCTACGAGCAGTACTTC.

CDR3 bases: TGTGCCAGCAGTTCCCTTCCTTCGGAGACCCAGTACTTC. This encodes CASSSLPSETQYF. The chain recombines TRBV28 with TRBJ2-5; the D is unclear. The CDR3 has 13 amino acids. The germline V gene encodes CDR1 MDHEN and CDR2 SYDVKM. Trimming cost V 4 bases and J 5 bases, with 11 bases left between them. The variable domain in full, with the rest retrieved from reference TRBV28 and TRBJ2-5, is DVKVTQSSRYLVKRTGEKVFLECVQDMDHENMFWYRQDPGLGLRLIYFSYDVKMKEKGDIPEGYSVSREKKERFSLILESASTNQTSMYLCASSSLPSETQYFGPGTRLLVL.

The chain couples TRBV6-1 to TRBJ1-2, with a tentative D call TRBD1 (6 bases). Germline values: CDR1 MNHNS, CDR2 SASEGT. This CDR3 has 15 amino acids. Trimming pared 1 base from V and 2 bases from J, leaving 11 bases between. CDR3 sequence (DNA): TGTGCCAGCAGTGAAGGGGGTAGGGGGAACTATGGCTACACCTTC. Translating gives CASSEGGRGNYGYTF.

J is TRBJ2-7 and V is TRBV7-2, with 11 bases lining up with TRBD2. There are 12 residues in the CDR3. Germline CDR1 and CDR2: SGHTA and FQGNSA. The J segment lost 10 bases and the V segment lost 8 bases, leaving 7 bases of the junction unmatched. The CDR3 is CASGSTSGTQYF. The CDR3 DNA is TGTGCCAGCGGGTCGACTAGCGGGACTCAGTACTTC.

For the CDR3, the DNA is TGTGCCTGGAGCCGGGGGGTAGCGGGATCCTACGAGCAGTACTTC. Residues: CAWSRGVAGSYEQYF. The rearrangement uses TRBV30 and TRBJ2-7; TRBD2 matches 8 bases. The CDR3 totals 15 residues. V lost 3 bases, J lost 1 base, and 8 bases stayed unmatched. The germline gives CDR1 GTSNPN, CDR2 SVGIG (reference sequence).

CDR3: CASNRGTGVYEQYF. CDR3 coding DNA: TGTGCCAGCAACCGGGGGACAGGGGTATACGAGCAGTACTTC. This chain links TRBV5-5 with TRBJ2-7; 10 positions match TRBD1. The length of the CDR3 is 14 residues. The germline CDR1 and CDR2 sequences are SGHKS and YYEKEE (reference sequence). The trim removed 6 bases at V and 4 bases at J, leaving 7 bases unmatched.

This clone was observed a single time. V is TRBV11-2 and J is TRBJ2-1, with a tentative D call TRBD2 (5 bases). The CDR3 covers 12 residues. In germline, CDR1 is SGHAT, CDR2 FQNNGV. The V and J ends lost 0 bases and 14 bases respectively, with 11 bases between them. The chain's CDR3 is CASSLEGGPKFF. In DNA form, the CDR3 reads TGTGCCAGCAGCTTAGAGGGCGGGCCGAAGTTCTTC.